The entry that follows covers one TCR beta chain sequence. Other nucleotide sequences from this sample produce the same CDR3. PCR amplification relied on 60 Vbeta primers (plus 13 Jbeta primers). Produced via immunoSEQ multiplex PCR; TCRdb's table is partial and in-frame only. The clone table shows more than 110,000 clones, with the ten largest holding roughly 2.7%. The sample belongs to a study of cytomegalovirus exposure and HLA in healthy donors. Background on the study: Of a few hundred genotyped donors, roughly 76% grouped in the Caucasian-associated ancestry cluster.

The sequence derives from a man aged 40-49 years in good health and CMV-seronegative. Material for sequencing was PBMCs.

CDR3 nucleotide sequence: TGTGCCAGCAAGACAGGTCTCCCTTCTGGGGCCAACGTCCTGACTTTC. Translating it yields CASKTGLPSGANVLTF. The chain uses TRBV6-6 and TRBJ2-6; perhaps TRBD1 as D (6 bases). V shed 7 bases and J shed 1 base, with 14 bases lying between them. The length of the CDR3 is 16 residues. Germline V gene lookup returns CDR1 MNHNY and CDR2 SVGAGI (reference sequence).